The text below deals with one T cell receptor (beta chain). What it binds is unknown. The CDR3 sequence is 16 residues long. Trimming removed 4 bases from V and 4 bases from J, with 19 bases in between. CDR1 and CDR2 (germline): MGHDK, SYGVNS. This specimen comes from a study of T cell responses to AZD1222 COVID-19 vaccine. The method was immunoSEQ multiplex PCR; TCRdb's version includes in-frame clones alone and lacks a portion of them. This sample has about 180,000 clones; around 87% occur once, and the top ten carry 2.5% to 3%. General study results and limits: Among the donors, most were white British and more were female, and clonal diversity was possibly underestimated.

V gene TRBV25-1 combines with J gene TRBJ1-2; a possible D gene is TRBD1 (5 bases). The sample consisted of peripheral blood, taken on day 0 of AZD1222 vaccination. This clonotype was obtained from an adult in good health. The DNA of the CDR3 is TGTGCCAGCAGTGTGCGGGGCCTCCCGGGCTCCTATGGCTACACCTTC. This translates into CASSVRGLPGSYGYTF.